These 15 T cell receptor beta chains were all obtained from the same sample, sequenced in a study of PD-L1 blockade in urothelial cancer. TCRdb's copy holds only in-frame clones and misses some; the assay was immunoSEQ multiplex PCR. The table has more than 50,000 clones, around 86% seen once. Time point given: pretreatment peripheral blood. This sample comprised PBMCs, obtained around atezolizumab (anti-PD-L1) treatment. These receptors were collected from a man in his 70s with urothelial cancer.

This clone was seen many times. The chain uses TRBV19 and TRBJ1-2, with D possibly matching TRBD1 (5 bases). The germline CDR1 and CDR2 sequences are LNHDA and SQIVND (reference sequence). V was trimmed by 3 bases and J by 4 bases, leaving 9 bases between them. The CDR3 is 13 amino acids. The CDR3 sequence is CASSIKGFYGYTF. In nucleotides, the CDR3 is TGTGCCAGTAGTATTAAGGGGTTCTATGGCTACACCTTC.

This clone was observed once. The chain joins TRBV5-1 to TRBJ2-2; 7 bases fit TRBD1. This CDR3 contains 14 residues. Looked up from germline, CDR1 is SGHRS and CDR2 is YFSETQ. The V and J ends lost 3 bases and 8 bases, in that order; junction bases with no gene match: 7. In DNA form, the CDR3 reads TGCGCCAGCAGCTCGACAGGGCTTGGGGGGGAGCTGTTTTTT. As protein: CASSSTGLGGELFF.

This rearrangement joins TRBV2 to TRBJ2-7; D possibly corresponds to TRBD2 (6 bases). CDR1 and CDR2 from the germline V gene are SNHLY and FYNNEI. The CDR3 runs 13 residues. Trimming took off 6 bases at V and 4 bases at J, with 13 bases between the two ends. CDR3 nucleotide sequence: TGTGCCAGCAGGACTAGTCCCAGTTACGAGCAGTACTTC. Its translation is CASRTSPSYEQYF.

The chain is built from TRBV25-1 and TRBJ2-1; 7 bases are a match to TRBD2. V gave up 6 bases and J gave up 4 bases; unmatched junction bases: 9. The CDR3 has 15 residues. CDR1 and CDR2 (germline): MGHDK, SYGVNS. The CDR3 region is CASSLVGEGYNEQFF. The CDR3, as DNA: TGTGCCAGCAGCCTGGTGGGGGAGGGGTACAATGAGCAGTTCTTC.

V gene TRBV11-1 combines with J gene TRBJ1-2, with 7 bases matching TRBD1. Germline trimming cut 4 bases from V and 8 bases from J; bases unmatched to any gene: 4. CDR3 length: 12 residues. Per germline, CDR1 SGHAT and CDR2 FQDESV (reference sequence). The CDR3 loop reads CASSYQGDGYTF. The DNA of the CDR3 is TGTGCCAGCAGCTATCAGGGGGACGGCTACACCTTC.

The chain carries TRBV10-3 and TRBJ2-1; 11 nucleotides match TRBD2. Looked up from germline, CDR1 is ENHRY and CDR2 is SYGVKD. V was pared by 3 bases and J by 7 bases, with 2 bases of the junction left unmatched. CDR3 length equals 14 residues. CDR3 sequence reads: CAISELAGANEQFF. The CDR3, as DNA: TGTGCCATCAGTGAACTAGCGGGAGCTAATGAGCAGTTCTTC.

This chain's CDR3 is CASSYSAGGAKNIQYF. The CDR3 DNA follows: TGTGCCAGCAGTTACAGCGCGGGGGGGGCCAAAAACATTCAGTACTTC. The chain carries TRBV6-5 and TRBJ2-4; TRBD2 agrees at 9 bases. This CDR3 region has 16 residues. Per germline, CDR1 MNHEY and CDR2 SVGAGI. V was pared by 2 bases and J by 1 base, with 3 bases of the junction left unmatched.

The rearrangement uses TRBV13 and TRBJ1-2; 9 bases map to TRBD1. The V gene end was trimmed by 5 bases and the J gene end by 3 bases; junction bases not matched to a gene: 7. The CDR3 length is 15 residues. CDR1 is PRHDT, CDR2 FYEKMQ, per germline (reference sequence). The CDR3 region is CASSERTGVHYGYTF. The CDR3, as DNA: TGTGCCAGCAGCGAAAGGACAGGGGTCCACTATGGCTACACCTTC.

This chain uses TRBV6-1 with TRBJ2-7; D is uncertain. Germline V gene lookup returns CDR1 MNHNS and CDR2 SASEGT. Trimming stripped 0 bases from V and 3 bases from J, with 9 bases between. The CDR3 runs to 14 residues. CDR3 nucleotide sequence: TGTGCCAGCAGTGAAGCGGGCAGGAACTACGAGCAGTACTTC. This translates into CASSEAGRNYEQYF.

The chain uses TRBV15 and TRBJ2-1, with 7 bases fitting TRBD2. The CDR3 extends over 15 amino acids. Germline assignment: CDR1 LNHNV and CDR2 YYDKDF (reference sequence). Losses at the gene ends were 5 bases for V and 6 bases for J; bases not matched to a gene: 10. CDR3 region: CATSPRVAGPNEQFF. The DNA of the CDR3 is TGTGCCACCAGCCCTCGGGTAGCGGGCCCCAATGAGCAGTTCTTC.

This clone was seen more than once but under ten times. The junction does not match germline at one end; this may be a read error. The rearrangement uses TRBV7-7 and TRBJ2-5; no clear D gene. There are 13 residues in the CDR3. Germline CDR1 SSHAT, CDR2 FNYEAQ (reference sequence). DNA for the CDR3: TGTGCTAGCAGCTTATCGGTTTGGGAGACCCAGTACTTC. This codes for CASSLSVWETQYF. The complete variable domain, with remaining parts taken from reference TRBV7-7 and TRBJ2-5, reads GAGVSQSPRYKVTKRGQDVTLRCDPISSHATLYWYQQALGQGPEFLTYFNYEAQPDKSGLPSDRFSAERPEGSISTLTIQRTEQRDSAMYRCASSLSVWETQYFGPGTRLLVL.

This chain uses TRBV10-3 with TRBJ2-5, with D perhaps matching TRBD2 (5 bases). CDR1 and CDR2 from the germline V gene are ENHRY and SYGVKD. This CDR3 has 15 residues. Trimming cost V 3 bases and J 5 bases, with 16 bases left between them. CDR3 region: CAISDLGEKLETQYF. CDR3 sequence (DNA): TGTGCCATCAGTGACCTCGGGGAGAAGCTGGAGACCCAGTACTTC.

This rearrangement joins TRBV11-2 to TRBJ2-1; D possibly corresponds to TRBD2 (5 bases). CDR1 and CDR2 from the germline V gene are SGHAT and FQNNGV. This CDR3 spans 15 amino acids. Trimming removed 5 bases from V and 0 bases from J, with 11 bases in between. The CDR3 nucleotides read TGTGCCAGCAGCCCTAGAGGGAGCTCCTACAATGAGCAGTTCTTC. Translating gives CASSPRGSSYNEQFF.

The V and J genes are TRBV18 and TRBJ2-5, with 7 positions matching TRBD1. This CDR3 region has 15 residues. The germline V gene encodes CDR1 KGHSH and CDR2 LQKENI. Losses at the gene ends were 2 bases for V and 0 bases for J; bases not matched to a gene: 3. The CDR3 bases are TGTGCCAGCTCACCATTACAGGGGCACCAAGAGACCCAGTACTTC. It codes for CASSPLQGHQETQYF.

The chain couples TRBV18 to TRBJ2-7, with 10 positions matching TRBD1. This CDR3 comprises 16 residues. V was clipped by 3 bases and J by 3 bases; unmatched bases: 8. In germline, CDR1 is KGHSH, CDR2 LQKENI. The CDR3 bases are TGTGCCAGCTCACCTATGACAGGGGGCATAAACTACGAGCAGTACTTC. This codes for CASSPMTGGINYEQYF.